This T cell receptor beta chain was captured by sequencing in a study of Ad26.COV2.S vaccination and SARS-CoV-2 variants (dated by TCRdb to 2020 to 2023). At the level of the whole study: Donors in the vaccine arm were drawn from COV1001, a phase I-IIa trial of Ad26.COV2.S in healthy adults that was multicentre, randomized, double-blind and placebo-controlled. Participants in the trial were split at random into five groups of five each, receiving low-dose or high-dose Ad26.COV2.S once or twice, or else placebo on both occasions. Investigators did not know the trial group allocation while performing experiments and assessing outcomes. TCRbeta repertoire sequencing was used to assess the specificity and breadth of SARS-CoV-2-reactive T cell receptors after Ad26.COV2.S vaccination. The TCR-sequenced set comprised about 32 samples: around 20 Ad26.COV2.S vaccine recipients, 5 placebo recipients and 8 SARS-CoV-2 convalescent individuals. Ad26.COV2.S was given intramuscularly at 5x10^10 or 1x10^11 viral particles, as a single shot or as two shots 56 days apart. Overall results and qualifications from the work: Vaccine and placebo recipients had similar non-spike TCR breadth, a finding consistent with the vaccine containing only spike. Compared with placebo recipients, Ad26.COV2.S recipients showed higher spike-specific TCR breadth (P = 0.0014). Substantial breadth of spike-specific CD8+ and CD4+ T cell responses was reported after vaccination. The authors noted that total T cell responses may have been underestimated by the TCR breadth and depth analyses. The study was not powered to compare responses between vaccine doses or regimens.

The immunoSEQ Assay was used to sequence TCRbeta CDR3 regions. After extraction, genomic DNA underwent amplification by bias-controlled multiplex PCR, followed by high-throughput sequencing. The paper's processing steps were these. To quantify the absolute abundance of each unique TCRbeta CDR3 region, sequences were collapsed and filtered. T cell fraction was estimated by normalizing TCRbeta template counts to usable DNA, which was measured by amplifying reference genes present in all nucleated cells. Repertoire TCRs were annotated as SARS-CoV-2-specific by exact matching of V gene, CDR3 amino acid sequence and J gene to a known reactive TCR set. The reference SARS-CoV-2 TCR set was obtained from MIRA and was filtered for enrichment in COVID-19-positive ImmuneCODE repertoires, whereby public or cross-reactive TCRs were removed. Using the MIRA antigens, annotated TCRs were further analysed by specific ORF or by position within an ORF. Breadth was defined as the number of annotated unique rearrangements divided by the total number of unique productive rearrangements, and depth was defined as the summed frequency of the annotated unique rearrangements. Group comparisons of TCR breadth used two-sided Wilcoxon rank-sum tests. TCRdb limited this immuneACCESS table to in-frame rearrangements with V and J called. A share of clones is missing; checked studies link under half to unresolved V genes, and the rest is unexplained. V, J and clone size are taken as reported in that table, and D and trimming were inferred from the DNA itself. Here the sample has some 340,000 clones; about 86% occur a single time. Around 2% of the sample rests with the top ten.

Trimming costs V 4 bases and J 0 bases, and their ends lie 13 bases apart. The germline V gene yields MGHDK for CDR1 and SYGVNS for CDR2. Inclusive of the bounding cysteine and phenylalanine, the CDR3 is 16 residues long. The retained sequence is limited to the CDR3, 48 bases, with the frame set at the first base. Taken with the paper, the label for treatment or condition translates to: around 19 received Ad26.COV2.S at low or high dose, single or two shots; 5 received placebo; per-sample allocation not given. For vaccine and placebo recipients, repertoires were sequenced using samples collected on day 63 after the first injection. Between 29 July and 7 August 2020, Cohort 1b enrolled 25 adults aged 18-55 years at one site in Boston, USA. Ad26.COV2.S consisted of a replication-incompetent adenovirus type 26 vector by which a prefusion-stabilized SARS-CoV-2 spike protein from the original Wuhan strain was expressed.

Details on this clone: Its target antigen remains unknown. The input lacks base qualities; no much larger clone sits a single base away.

The material was peripheral blood, obtained in a trial of Ad26.COV2.S vaccine versus placebo. Recombination connected TRBV25-1 to TRBJ1-3, with a weak D call of TRBD1 (5 bases match). The TCR originated in a person aged 18-65 years who received the Ad26.COV2.S COVID-19 vaccine or a placebo. The nucleotides read TGTGCCAGCAGTGTAGGCAGGGTGAGCTCTGGAAACACCATATATTTT. Translated, this gives CASSVGRVSSGNTIYF.